This T cell receptor beta chain derives from a study of blood T cell repertoires in COVID-19. Study details: Acute-phase and convalescent COVID-19 samples originated in the United States, Italy and Spain. Sources were T cells, B-cell-depleted T cells, or PBMCs; the material itself was cDNA or gDNA.

In the original analysis: Reference gene primer amplification gave estimated nucleated cell counts. Using immunoSEQ multiplex PCR, the repertoire was profiled, and TCRdb retains in-frame clones only, with some absent. V, J and clone size derive from that table, while D and trimming were established from the DNA sequence. Of fewer than 120,000 clones detected, 88% appear once; the ten largest clones hold around 3.2%. This sequence originates from a woman aged 50 to 65 with acute or convalescent COVID-19. Sequenced input: peripheral blood.

CDR3 coding DNA: TGTGCCAGCAGCTTGGCCGGTACGTGGGGCGCGTACGAGCAGTACTTC. Translation: CASSLAGTWGAYEQYF. The V gene is TRBV5-6, the J gene TRBJ2-7, with TRBD1 as a possible D gene (5 bases). Germline values: CDR1 SGHDT, CDR2 YYEEEE. Between the trimmed V and J ends, which lost 0 bases and 4 bases, there was a span of 17 bases. This CDR3 has 16 residues.